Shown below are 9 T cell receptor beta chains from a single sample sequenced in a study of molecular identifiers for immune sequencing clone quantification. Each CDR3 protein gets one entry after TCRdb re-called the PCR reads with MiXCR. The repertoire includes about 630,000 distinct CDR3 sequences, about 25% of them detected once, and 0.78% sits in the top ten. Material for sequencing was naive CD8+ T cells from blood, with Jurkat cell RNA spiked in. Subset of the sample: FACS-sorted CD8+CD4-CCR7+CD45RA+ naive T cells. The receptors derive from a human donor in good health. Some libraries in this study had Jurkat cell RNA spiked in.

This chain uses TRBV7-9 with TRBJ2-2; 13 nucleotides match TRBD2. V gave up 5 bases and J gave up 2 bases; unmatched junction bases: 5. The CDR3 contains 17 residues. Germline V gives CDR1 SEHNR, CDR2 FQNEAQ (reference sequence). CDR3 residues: CASSPGTSGINTGELFF. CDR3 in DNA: TGTGCCAGCAGCCCCGGGACTAGCGGGATAAACACCGGGGAGCTGTTTTTT.

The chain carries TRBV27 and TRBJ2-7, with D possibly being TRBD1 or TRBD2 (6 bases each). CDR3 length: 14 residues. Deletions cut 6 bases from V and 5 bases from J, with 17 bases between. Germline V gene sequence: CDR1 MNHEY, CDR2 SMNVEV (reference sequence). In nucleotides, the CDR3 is TGTGCCAGCAGCCGGAGGGGGGCGATCAACGAGCAGTACTTC. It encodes CASSRRGAINEQYF.

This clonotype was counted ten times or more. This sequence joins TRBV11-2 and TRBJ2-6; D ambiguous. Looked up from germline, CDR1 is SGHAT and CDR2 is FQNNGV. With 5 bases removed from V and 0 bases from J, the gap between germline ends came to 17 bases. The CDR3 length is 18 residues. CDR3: CASSRDPDFSSGANVLTF. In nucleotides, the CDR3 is TGTGCCAGCAGCCGCGATCCCGATTTTAGCTCTGGGGCCAACGTCCTGACTTTC.

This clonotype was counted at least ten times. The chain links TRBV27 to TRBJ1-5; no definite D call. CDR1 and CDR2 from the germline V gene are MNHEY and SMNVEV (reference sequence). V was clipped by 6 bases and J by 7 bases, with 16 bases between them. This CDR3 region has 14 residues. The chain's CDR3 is CASSSGRSPQPQHF. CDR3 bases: TGTGCCAGCAGCTCCGGCCGGTCTCCCCAGCCCCAGCATTTT.

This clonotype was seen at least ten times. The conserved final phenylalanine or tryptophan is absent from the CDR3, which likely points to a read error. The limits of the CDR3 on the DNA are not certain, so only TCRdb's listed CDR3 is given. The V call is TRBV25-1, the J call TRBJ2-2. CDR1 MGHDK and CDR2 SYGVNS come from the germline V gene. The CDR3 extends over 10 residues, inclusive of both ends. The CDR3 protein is CASRSFKTQV.

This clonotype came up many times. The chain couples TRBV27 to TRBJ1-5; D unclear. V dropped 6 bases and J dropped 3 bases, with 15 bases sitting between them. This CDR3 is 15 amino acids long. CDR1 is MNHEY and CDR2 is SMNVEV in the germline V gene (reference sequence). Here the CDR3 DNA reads TGTGCCAGCAGCCCAAGAGAAAGACTCAATCAGCCCCAGCATTTT. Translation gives CASSPRERLNQPQHF.

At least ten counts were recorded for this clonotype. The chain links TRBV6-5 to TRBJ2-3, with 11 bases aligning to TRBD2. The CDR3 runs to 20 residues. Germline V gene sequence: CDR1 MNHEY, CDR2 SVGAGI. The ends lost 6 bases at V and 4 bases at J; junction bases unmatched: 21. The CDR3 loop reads CASRKTLPSLAGGSSDTQYF. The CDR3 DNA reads TGTGCCAGCAGGAAAACCCTACCTAGCCTAGCGGGAGGATCTTCAGATACGCAGTATTTT.

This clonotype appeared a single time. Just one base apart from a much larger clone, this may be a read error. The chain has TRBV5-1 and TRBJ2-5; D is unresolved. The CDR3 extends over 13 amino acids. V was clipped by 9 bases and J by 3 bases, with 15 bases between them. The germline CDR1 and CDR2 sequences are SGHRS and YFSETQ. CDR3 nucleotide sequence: TGCGCCAACAGAGGAATGGCAGAAGAGACCCAGTACTTC. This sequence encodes CANRGMAEETQYF.

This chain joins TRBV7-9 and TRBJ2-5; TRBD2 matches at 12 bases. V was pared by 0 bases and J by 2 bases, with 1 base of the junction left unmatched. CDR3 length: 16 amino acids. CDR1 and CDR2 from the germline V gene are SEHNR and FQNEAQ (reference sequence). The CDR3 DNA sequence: TGTGCCAGCAGCTTAGCCCTAGCGGGAGGGCAAGAGACCCAGTACTTC. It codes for CASSLALAGGQETQYF.